The clone carrying this TCR beta chain occurred once. Its antigen is as yet unknown. The sample comes from a study of long-term antiretroviral therapy in people with HIV. The overall study: The 2015 immediate-ART recommendation was preceded by the earliest samples by about a decade. Whole-study findings and limits: Clones with expansion before ART led the repertoire at all time points. Upon ART, diversity increased but remained lower than transplant donor controls.

Germline CDR1 reads SGHAT; CDR2 reads FQNNGV. The CDR3 totals 16 residues. Between the trimmed V and J ends, which lost 5 bases and 5 bases, there was a span of 18 bases. Cryopreserved PBMC samples of roughly 0.95-10 million cells were used for DNA extraction. Sequencing relied on immunoSEQ assay v3.0, run at survey level. Measured with immunoSEQ multiplex PCR; TCRdb has only the in-frame clones, and not every one. The table has about 35,000 clones, about four fifths seen once. The sample was unsorted PBMCs, taken 1 year after starting antiretroviral therapy. This chain joins TRBV11-2 and TRBJ2-2; weak D call: TRBD1 (6 bases). This TCR came from a man aged 18 to 30 with HIV. DNA for the CDR3: TGTGCCAGCAGCCCCCTTTCGACAGGAGAAACCGGGGAGCTGTTTTTT. Its protein is CASSPLSTGETGELFF.